This T cell receptor beta chain was profiled in a study of blood T cell repertoires in COVID-19. Here immunoSEQ multiplex PCR was the method, and the copy in TCRdb shows in-frame clones only, minus some. The sample includes about 220,000 clones, roughly 84% of them seen just once. The V end was cut by 3 bases, the J end by 5 bases, with 13 bases between. Germline lookup yields CDR1 MDHEN and CDR2 SYDVKM. CDR3 size: 15 residues. V usage is TRBV28 and J usage is TRBJ2-2; D is perhaps TRBD2 (5 bases). The origin of this receptor is a woman aged 55-69 years who had recovered from COVID-19. The sequencing input was peripheral blood. CDR3 region: CASSFDTRMTGELFF. The CDR3 bases are TGTGCCAGCAGTTTTGACACTAGAATGACCGGGGAGCTGTTTTTT.